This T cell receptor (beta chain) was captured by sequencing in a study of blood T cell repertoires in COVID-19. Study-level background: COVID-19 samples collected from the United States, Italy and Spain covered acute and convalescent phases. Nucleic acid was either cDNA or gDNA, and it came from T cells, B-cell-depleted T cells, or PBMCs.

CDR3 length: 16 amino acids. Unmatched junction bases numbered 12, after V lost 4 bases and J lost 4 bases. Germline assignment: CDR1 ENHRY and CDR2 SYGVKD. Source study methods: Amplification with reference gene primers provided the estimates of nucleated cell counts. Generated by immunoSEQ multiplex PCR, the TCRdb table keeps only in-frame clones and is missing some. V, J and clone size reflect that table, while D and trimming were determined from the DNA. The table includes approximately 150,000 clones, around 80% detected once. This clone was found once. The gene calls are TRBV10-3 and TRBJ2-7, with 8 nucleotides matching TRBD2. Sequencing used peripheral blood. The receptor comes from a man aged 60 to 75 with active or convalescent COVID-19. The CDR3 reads CAISAILGGGQYEQYF. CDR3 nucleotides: TGTGCCATCAGTGCCATTTTAGGCGGGGGGCAGTACGAGCAGTACTTC.